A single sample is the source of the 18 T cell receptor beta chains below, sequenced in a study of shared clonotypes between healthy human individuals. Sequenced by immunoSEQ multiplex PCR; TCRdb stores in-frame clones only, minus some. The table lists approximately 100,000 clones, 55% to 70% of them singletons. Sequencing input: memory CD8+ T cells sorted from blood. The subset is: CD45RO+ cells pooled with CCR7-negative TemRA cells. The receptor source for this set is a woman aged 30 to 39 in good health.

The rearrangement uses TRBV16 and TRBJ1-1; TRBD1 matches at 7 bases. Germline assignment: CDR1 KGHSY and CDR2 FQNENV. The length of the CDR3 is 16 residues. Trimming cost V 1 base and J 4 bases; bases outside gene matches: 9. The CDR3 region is CASSQLISTGRTEAFF. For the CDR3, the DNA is TGTGCCAGCAGCCAATTAATATCGACAGGGCGCACTGAAGCTTTCTTT.

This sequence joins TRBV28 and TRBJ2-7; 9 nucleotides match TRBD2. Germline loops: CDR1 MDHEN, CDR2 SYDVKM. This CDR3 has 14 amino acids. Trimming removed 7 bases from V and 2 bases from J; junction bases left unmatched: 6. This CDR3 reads CASNSGREPYEQYF. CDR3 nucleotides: TGTGCCAGCAATAGCGGGAGAGAACCCTACGAGCAGTACTTC.

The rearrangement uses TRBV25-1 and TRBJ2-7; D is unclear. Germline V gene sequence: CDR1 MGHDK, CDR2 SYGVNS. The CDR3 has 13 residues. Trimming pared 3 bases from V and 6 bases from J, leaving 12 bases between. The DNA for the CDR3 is TGTGCCAGCAGTGATGACCCCTTTACCGAGCAGTACTTC. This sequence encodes CASSDDPFTEQYF.

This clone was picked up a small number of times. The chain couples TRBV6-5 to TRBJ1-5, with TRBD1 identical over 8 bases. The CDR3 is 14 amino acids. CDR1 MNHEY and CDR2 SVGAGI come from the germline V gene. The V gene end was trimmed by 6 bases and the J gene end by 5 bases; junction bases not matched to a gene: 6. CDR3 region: CASRPRTGHQPQHF. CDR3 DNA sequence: TGTGCCAGCAGGCCTAGGACAGGGCATCAGCCCCAGCATTTT.

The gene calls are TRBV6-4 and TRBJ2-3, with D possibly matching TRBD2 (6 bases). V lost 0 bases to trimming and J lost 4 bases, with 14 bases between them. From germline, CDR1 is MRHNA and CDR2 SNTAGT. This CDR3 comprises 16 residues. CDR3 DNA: TGTGCCAGCAGTGACTCACGTGGCGGAGGGGCAGATACGCAGTATTTT. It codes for CASSDSRGGGADTQYF.

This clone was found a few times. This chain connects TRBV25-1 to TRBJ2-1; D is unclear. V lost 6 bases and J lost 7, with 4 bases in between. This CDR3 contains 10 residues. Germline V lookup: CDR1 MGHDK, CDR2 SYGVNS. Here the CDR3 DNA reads TGTGCCAGCAGCCAAAATGAGCAGTTCTTC. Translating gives CASSQNEQFF.

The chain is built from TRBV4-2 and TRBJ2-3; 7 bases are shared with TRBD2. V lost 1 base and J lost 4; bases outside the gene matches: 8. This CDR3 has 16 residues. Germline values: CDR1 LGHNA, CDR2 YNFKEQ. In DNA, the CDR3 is TGTGCCAGCAGCCAAGGTGGCGGGAGCGGCGCAGATACGCAGTATTTT. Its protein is CASSQGGGSGADTQYF.

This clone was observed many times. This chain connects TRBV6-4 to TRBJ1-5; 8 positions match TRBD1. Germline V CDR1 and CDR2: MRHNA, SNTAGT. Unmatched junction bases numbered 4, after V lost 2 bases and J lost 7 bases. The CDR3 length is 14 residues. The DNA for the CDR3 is TGTGCCAGCAGTGACGGACAGGGAACACAGCCCCAGCATTTT. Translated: CASSDGQGTQPQHF.

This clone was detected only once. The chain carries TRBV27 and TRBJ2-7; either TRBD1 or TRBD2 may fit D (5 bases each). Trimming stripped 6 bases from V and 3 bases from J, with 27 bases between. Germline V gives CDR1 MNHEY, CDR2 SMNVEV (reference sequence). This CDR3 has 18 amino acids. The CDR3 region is CASRLTGPFPQDLYEQYF. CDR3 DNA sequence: TGTGCCAGCAGATTAACGGGACCTTTTCCCCAGGACCTCTACGAGCAGTACTTC.

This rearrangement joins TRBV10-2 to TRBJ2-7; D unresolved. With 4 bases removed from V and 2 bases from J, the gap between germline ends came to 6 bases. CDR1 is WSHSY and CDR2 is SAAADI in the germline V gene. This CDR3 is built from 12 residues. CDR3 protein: CASSAGPYEQYF. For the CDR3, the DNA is TGCGCCAGCAGTGCTGGCCCCTACGAGCAGTACTTC.

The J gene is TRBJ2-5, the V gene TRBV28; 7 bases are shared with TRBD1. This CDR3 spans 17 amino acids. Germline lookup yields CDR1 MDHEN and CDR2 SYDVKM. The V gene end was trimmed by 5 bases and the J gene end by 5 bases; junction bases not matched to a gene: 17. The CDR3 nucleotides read TGTGCCAGCAGTGAAACTAAGACAGGGCGTTCGTGGGAGACCCAGTACTTC. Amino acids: CASSETKTGRSWETQYF. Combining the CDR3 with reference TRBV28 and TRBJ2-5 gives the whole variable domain DVKVTQSSRYLVKRTGEKVFLECVQDMDHENMFWYRQDPGLGLRLIYFSYDVKMKEKGDIPEGYSVSREKKERFSLILESASTNQTSMYLCASSETKTGRSWETQYFGPGTRLLVL.

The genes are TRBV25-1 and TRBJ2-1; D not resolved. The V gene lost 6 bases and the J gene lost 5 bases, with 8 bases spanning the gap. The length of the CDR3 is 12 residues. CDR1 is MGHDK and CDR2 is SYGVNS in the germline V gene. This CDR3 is CASSTLDNEQFF. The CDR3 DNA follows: TGTGCCAGCAGCACCCTTGACAATGAGCAGTTCTTC.

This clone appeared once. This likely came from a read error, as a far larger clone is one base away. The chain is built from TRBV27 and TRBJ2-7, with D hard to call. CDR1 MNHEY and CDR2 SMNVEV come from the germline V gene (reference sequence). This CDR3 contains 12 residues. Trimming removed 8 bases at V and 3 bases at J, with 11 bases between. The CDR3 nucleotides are TGTGCCAGCTTTAGCACAAGCTACGAGCAGTACTTC. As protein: CASFSTSYEQYF.

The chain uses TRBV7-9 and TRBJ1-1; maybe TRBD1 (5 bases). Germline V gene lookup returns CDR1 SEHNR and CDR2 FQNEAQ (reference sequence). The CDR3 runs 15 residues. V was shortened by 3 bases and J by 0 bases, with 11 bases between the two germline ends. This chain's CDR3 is CASSFWAGMNTEAFF. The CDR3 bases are TGTGCCAGCAGCTTCTGGGCAGGGATGAACACTGAAGCTTTCTTT.

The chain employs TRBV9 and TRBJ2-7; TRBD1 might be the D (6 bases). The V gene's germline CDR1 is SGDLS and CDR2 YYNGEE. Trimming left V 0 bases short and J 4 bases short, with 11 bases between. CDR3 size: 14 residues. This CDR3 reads CASSVGVGGYEQYF. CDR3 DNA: TGTGCCAGCAGCGTAGGAGTAGGGGGTTACGAGCAGTACTTC.

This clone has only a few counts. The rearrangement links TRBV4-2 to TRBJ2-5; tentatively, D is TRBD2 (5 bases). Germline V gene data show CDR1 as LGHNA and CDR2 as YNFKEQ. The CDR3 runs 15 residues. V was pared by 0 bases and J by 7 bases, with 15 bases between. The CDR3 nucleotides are TGTGCCAGCAGCCAAGACGAGCTAGCAAGAACGACCCAGTACTTC. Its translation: CASSQDELARTTQYF.

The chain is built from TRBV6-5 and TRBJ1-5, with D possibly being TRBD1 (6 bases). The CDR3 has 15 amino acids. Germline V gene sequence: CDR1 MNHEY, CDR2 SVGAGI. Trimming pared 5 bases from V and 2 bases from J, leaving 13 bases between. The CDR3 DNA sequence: TGTGCCAGCAGTCCCAGGGGAGTCGGCAATCAGCCCCAGCATTTT. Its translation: CASSPRGVGNQPQHF.

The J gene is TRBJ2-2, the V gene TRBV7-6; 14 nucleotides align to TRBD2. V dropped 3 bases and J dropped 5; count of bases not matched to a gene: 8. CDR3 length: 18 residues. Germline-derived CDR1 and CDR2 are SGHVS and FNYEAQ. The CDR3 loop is CASSFPGTSGSVTGELFF. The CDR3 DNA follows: TGTGCCAGCAGCTTTCCCGGGACTAGCGGGAGTGTAACCGGGGAGCTGTTTTTT.